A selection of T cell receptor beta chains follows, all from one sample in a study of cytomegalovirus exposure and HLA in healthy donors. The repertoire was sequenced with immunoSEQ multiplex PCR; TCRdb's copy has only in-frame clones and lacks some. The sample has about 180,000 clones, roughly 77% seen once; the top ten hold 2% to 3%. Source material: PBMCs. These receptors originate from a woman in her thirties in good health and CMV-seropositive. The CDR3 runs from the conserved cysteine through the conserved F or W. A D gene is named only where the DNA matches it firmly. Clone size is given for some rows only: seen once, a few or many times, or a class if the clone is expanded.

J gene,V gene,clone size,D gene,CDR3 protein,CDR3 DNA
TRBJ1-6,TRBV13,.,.,CATTLGGRGSPLHF,TGTGCCACCACTCTAGGGGGGAGGGGTTCACCCCTCCACTTT
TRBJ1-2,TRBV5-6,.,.,CASSPGTF,TGTGCCAGCAGCCCCGGGACCTTC
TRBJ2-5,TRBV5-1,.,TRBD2,CASETSGGGETQYF,TGCGCCAGCGAGACTAGCGGGGGGGGAGAGACCCAGTACTTC
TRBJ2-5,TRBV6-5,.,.,CASSYQTDSQETQYF,TGTGCCAGCAGTTACCAGACAGATAGCCAAGAGACCCAGTACTTC
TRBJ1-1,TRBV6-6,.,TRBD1,CASSQWDREWTEAFF,TGTGCCAGCAGTCAATGGGACAGGGAATGGACTGAAGCTTTCTTT
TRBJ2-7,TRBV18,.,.,CASSPRTETYEQYF,TGTGCCAGCTCACCACGGACAGAAACCTACGAGCAGTACTTC
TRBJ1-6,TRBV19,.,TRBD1,CASNMGQGINSPLHF,TGTGCCAGTAATATGGGACAGGGGATCAATTCACCCCTCCACTTT
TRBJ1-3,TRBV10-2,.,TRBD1,CASRGQGGNTIYF,TGCGCCAGCAGGGGACAGGGTGGAAACACCATATATTTT
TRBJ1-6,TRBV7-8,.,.,CASSLAVSSYNSPLHF,TGTGCCAGCAGCTTAGCGGTTAGCTCCTATAATTCACCCCTCCACTTT
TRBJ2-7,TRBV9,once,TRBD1,CASSPGTGWSSYEQYF,TGTGCCAGCAGCCCTGGGACAGGGTGGAGCTCCTACGAGCAGTACTTC
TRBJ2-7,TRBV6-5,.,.,CASSYSGEAYEQYF,TGTGCCAGCAGTTACTCAGGGGAGGCCTACGAGCAGTACTTC
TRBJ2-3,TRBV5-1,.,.,CASSYGGSDTQYF,TGCGCCAGCAGCTATGGAGGGTCAGATACGCAGTATTTT
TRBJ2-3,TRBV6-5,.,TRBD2,CASSSIAGTQYF,TGTGCCAGCAGCTCCATAGCGGGTACGCAGTATTTT
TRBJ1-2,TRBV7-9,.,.,CASRLSLTQGGANYGYTF,TGTGCCAGCAGGCTTAGTCTAACCCAGGGAGGAGCTAACTATGGCTACACCTTC
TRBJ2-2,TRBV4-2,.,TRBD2,CASSQGLAGPTGELFF,TGTGCCAGCAGCCAAGGCCTAGCGGGGCCCACCGGGGAGCTGTTTTTT
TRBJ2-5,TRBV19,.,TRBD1,CASSSPTGGSETQYF,TGTGCCAGTAGCTCTCCGACAGGGGGGTCGGAGACCCAGTACTTC
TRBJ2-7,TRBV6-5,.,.,CTSSYRVPPPIYEQYF,TGTACCAGCAGTTACCGAGTCCCTCCACCCATCTACGAGCAGTACTTC
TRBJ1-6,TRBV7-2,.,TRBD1,CASSRDSSYNSPLHF,TGTGCCAGCAGCCGGGACAGCTCCTATAATTCACCCCTCCACTTT
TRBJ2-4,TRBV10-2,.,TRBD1,CASSEQGQGQYF,TGCGCCAGCAGTGAACAGGGGCAGGGTCAGTACTTC
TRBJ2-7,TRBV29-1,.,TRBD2,CSFSGGASEEQYF,TGCAGTTTTAGCGGGGGGGCCTCGGAAGAGCAGTACTTC